This T cell receptor (beta chain) was sequenced for a study of OX40 agonist ivuxolimab in advanced cancers. As for the study more broadly: The costimulatory receptor OX40 (CD134) was targeted by ivuxolimab, a fully human IgG2 agonistic monoclonal antibody. Partial responses were achieved by three dose-escalation patients, of whom one had hepatocellular carcinoma and two had cutaneous melanoma. Peripheral TCRbeta sequencing was intended to test whether TCR sequence diversity was altered and clonal T-cell expansion was caused by ivuxolimab. The paper reports the monotherapy dose-escalation portion (N of about 54 patients) of the phase I ivuxolimab trial. Of the 52 patients in dose escalation, 19 had hepatocellular carcinoma, some 15 had melanoma, 9 had renal cell carcinoma and 9 had head and neck cancer. Patients were allowed to have had prior anti-PD-1, anti-PD-L1 or anti-CTLA-4 therapy, and 30% to 40% of the dose-escalation patients had previously received checkpoint inhibitors. Intravenous ivuxolimab was administered to patients every 2 weeks at six dose levels: 0.01, 0.1, 0.3, 1.5, 3 and 10 mg/kg. A male proportion of 75% to 85% and a mean age of 60 years, ranging from about 20 to 79, were recorded for the dose-escalation cohort. Here is what the overall study found, with its caveats: On average, CD8+ T cells showed more expanded clones than CD4+ T cells after ivuxolimab. In partial responders in the 0.1-3.0 mg/kg groups, normalized peripheral clonal expansion was found to be among the lowest, especially among CD8+ T cells. The antigen specificity of the clonally expanded peripheral T cells was not determined. Clonal expansion of both CD4+ and CD8+ blood T cells was observed from baseline to week 6 at doses 0.1 to 3.0 mg/kg. Low levels of normalized T-cell clonal expansion were also seen in some nonresponding patients.

A word on this clone: Which antigen it targets is not known. The sample holds no much larger clone one base away, and base qualities are not on file.

Patients with autoimmune disease history or receiving systemic immunosuppression were excluded from the trial. In every dose cohort, peripheral blood was drawn for TCR sequencing at baseline, cycle 4 day 1, and cycle 7 day 1. Samples came from an open-label, multicenter, first-in-human phase I dose-escalation trial of ivuxolimab. Adults with locally advanced or metastatic melanoma, renal cell carcinoma, hepatocellular carcinoma or head and neck squamous cell carcinoma were enrolled in the trial. Before TCR sequencing, CD4+ T cells and CD8+ T cells from peripheral blood were sorted into separate populations. Genomic DNA was extracted from sorted cells for sequencing of the TCRbeta CDR3 region. The immunoSEQ Assay was used to sequence the TCRbeta CDR3 regions. The immuneACCESS repertoire file appears here via TCRdb, limited to in-frame rearrangements. These files lack a portion of the clones; in checked studies, under half of the deficit traces to unresolved V genes, and the cause of the others is not known. For this sample the table gives around 30,000 clones, of which 75% to 90% were detected only once. Around 33% of the sample is taken by the ten largest.

The TCR originated in an adult with an advanced solid tumor such as melanoma, head and neck, liver or kidney cancer. This specimen consisted of CD4+ or CD8+ T cells sorted from blood, obtained in a trial of the OX40 agonist ivuxolimab.

Here is the DNA: TGTGCCAGCAGCTATCCGGACAAACCCCGGAGTGATACGCAGTATTTT. Translation gives CASSYPDKPRSDTQYF. This sequence uses TRBV7-9 and TRBJ2-3, and possibly TRBD1, on 5 matching bases. Per the germline V gene (reference sequence), SEHNR is the CDR1 and FQNEAQ is the CDR2. CDR3 length: 16 amino acids, cysteine to phenylalanine. Only the CDR3 DNA is retained, 48 bases long and in frame from the first base. A distance of 20 bases separates the germline ends of V and J, which lose 4 bases and 6 bases respectively.